This T cell receptor beta chain was captured in a study of regulatory T cells in long-lasting Graves disease. The authors built TCR beta libraries using iRepertoire HTBI primers and Arm-PCR of CDR3 regions. TCRdb reprocessed the multiplex PCR reads via MiXCR and lists one record per CDR3 protein. The table includes 700,000 or so distinct CDR3 sequences, around 30% detected once. Time point reported: persistent/refractory GD, antithyroid drugs over 5 years with positive TRAb. RNA from PBMCs was the source of the TCR library. Per the germline V gene, CDR1 is SGHDT and CDR2 is YYEEEE. The CDR3 is 15 residues long. V was shortened by 2 bases and J by 5 bases, with 15 bases between the two germline ends.

Material: peripheral blood mononuclear cells (PBMCs), obtained when the disease was refractory, from a patient treated with antithyroid drugs. The TCR sequence derives from a female donor with Graves disease. The genes are TRBV5-6 and TRBJ2-3, with D perhaps given as TRBD1 or TRBD2 (6 bases each). This chain's CDR3 is CASSFGGGAEDTQYF. CDR3 DNA sequence: TGTGCCAGCAGCTTTGGGGGCGGGGCGGAAGATACGCAGTATTTT.